This T cell receptor beta chain was recorded in a study of T cells expressing NK-cell markers. Germline V lookup: CDR1 SQVTM, CDR2 ANQGSEA. CDR3 length equals 15 residues. TCRdb reprocessed the 5' RACE reads and keeps a single row for each CDR3 protein, giving no DNA. The sample holds some 390,000 distinct CDR3 sequences. Material: blood T cells: a sorted CD56 or NKG2C T cell subset, CD4+ or CD8+ T cells, or bulk PBMC T cells (not recorded which). This chain uses TRBV29-1 with TRBJ2-2; the TCRdb D gene call, TRBD2, has no DNA to confirm it. The clonotype was recovered from a woman aged 45-65 years in good health. The CDR3 spells CSVGATNRGTGELFF.